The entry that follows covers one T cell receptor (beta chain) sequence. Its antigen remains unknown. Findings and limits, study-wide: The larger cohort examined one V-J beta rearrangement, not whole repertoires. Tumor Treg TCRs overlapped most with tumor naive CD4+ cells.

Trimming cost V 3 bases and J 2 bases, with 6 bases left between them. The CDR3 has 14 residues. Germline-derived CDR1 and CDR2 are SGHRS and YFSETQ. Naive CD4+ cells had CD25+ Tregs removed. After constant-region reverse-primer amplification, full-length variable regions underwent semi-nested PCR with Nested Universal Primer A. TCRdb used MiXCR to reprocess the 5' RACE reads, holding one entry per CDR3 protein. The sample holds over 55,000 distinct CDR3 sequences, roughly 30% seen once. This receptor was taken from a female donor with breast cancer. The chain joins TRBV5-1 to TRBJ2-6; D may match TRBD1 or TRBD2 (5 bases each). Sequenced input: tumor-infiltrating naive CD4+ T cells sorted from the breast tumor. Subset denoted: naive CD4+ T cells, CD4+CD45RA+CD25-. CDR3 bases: TGCGCCAGCAGCTGGGACCCTGGGGCCAACGTCCTGACTTTC. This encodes CASSWDPGANVLTF. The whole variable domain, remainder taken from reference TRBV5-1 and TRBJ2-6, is KAGVTQTPRYLIKTRGQQVTLSCSPISGHRSVSWYQQTPGQGLQFLFEYFSETQRNKGNFPGRFSGRQFSNSRSEMNVSTLELGDSALYLCASSWDPGANVLTFGAGSRLTVL.